Following are 19 T cell receptor beta chains from one sample sequenced in a study of blood T cell repertoires in COVID-19. Sequencing was performed with immunoSEQ multiplex PCR; in TCRdb, only in-frame clones are kept and a portion is missing. The table shows about 160,000 clones, with roughly 90% occurring only once. The specimen sequenced was PBMCs or T cells enriched from blood (not recorded which). These receptors all come from a woman in her fifties or sixties who had recovered from COVID-19.

CDR3 coding DNA: TGCGCCAGCAGCACAGACAGGGCGGCCAAAAACATTCAGTACTTC. This codes for CASSTDRAAKNIQYF. The V gene is TRBV5-1, the J gene TRBJ2-4, with 7 bases that match TRBD1. The CDR3 runs to 15 residues. Looked up from germline, CDR1 is SGHRS and CDR2 is YFSETQ. The V gene end was trimmed by 4 bases and the J gene end by 1 base; junction bases not matched to a gene: 5.

V and J are TRBV7-3 and TRBJ2-5, with 9 positions matching TRBD1. Germline V gene data show CDR1 as SGHTA and CDR2 as FQGTGA. The length of the CDR3 is 14 residues. V trimming: 5 bases; J trimming: 2 bases; junction bases outside the gene matches: 3. Here the CDR3 reads CASSPGTGQETQYF. The DNA for the CDR3 is TGTGCCAGCAGCCCCGGGACAGGGCAAGAGACCCAGTACTTC.

V and J are TRBV10-3 and TRBJ1-2, with a weak D call TRBD1 (6 bases). This CDR3 region has 14 residues. V shed 5 bases and J shed 7 bases, with 17 bases lying between them. CDR1 and CDR2 (germline): ENHRY, SYGVKD. Here the CDR3 reads CAISLLTGSGGYTF. The DNA for the CDR3 is TGTGCCATCAGTCTCCTGACAGGCTCGGGTGGCTACACCTTC.

The genes are TRBV19 and TRBJ2-1; D is unclear. CDR1 is LNHDA, CDR2 SQIVND, per germline (reference sequence). V dropped 7 bases and J dropped 0 bases, with 13 bases sitting between them. The CDR3 loop spans 15 amino acids. This chain's CDR3 is CASIGGSLSYNEQFF. CDR3 bases: TGTGCCAGTATTGGTGGCTCTCTCTCCTACAATGAGCAGTTCTTC.

In its sample, this clone was seen once. The genes are TRBV7-2 and TRBJ2-7; possible D gene TRBD2, 6 bases. The CDR3 is made up of 13 amino acids. V was pared by 3 bases and J by 7 bases, with 13 bases between. The germline V gene encodes CDR1 SGHTA and CDR2 FQGNSA. CDR3 region: CASSFDSAGEQYF. The CDR3 DNA is TGTGCCAGCAGCTTCGACAGTGCGGGGGAGCAGTACTTC.

The J gene is TRBJ1-2, the V gene TRBV7-8; 9 positions agree with TRBD1. This CDR3 region has 16 residues. The ends lost 7 bases at V and 8 bases at J; junction bases unmatched: 17. Germline values: CDR1 SGHVS, CDR2 FQNEAQ. CDR3 coding DNA: TGTGCCAGCACTAGGGGGACAGGGTATTCGGAATTGGGCTACACCTTC. Translated: CASTRGTGYSELGYTF.

The chain employs TRBV5-4 and TRBJ2-3; 10 bases map to TRBD1. V was pared by 4 bases and J by 2 bases, with 7 bases of the junction left unmatched. The CDR3 loop spans 16 amino acids. CDR1 and CDR2 (germline): SGHNT, YYREEE (reference sequence). The CDR3 reads CASSRPGQGITDTQYF. The DNA for the CDR3 is TGTGCCAGCAGCCGCCCGGGACAGGGGATCACAGATACGCAGTATTTT.

The chain is built from TRBV24-1 and TRBJ1-1; D unresolved. Germline V gene sequence: CDR1 KGHDR, CDR2 SFDVKD. V lost 4 bases and J 2 bases, leaving 4 bases between the germline ends. This CDR3 is built from 12 residues. The CDR3 nucleotides read TGTGCCACCAGTGAAGCTAACACTGAAGCTTTCTTT. Its protein is CATSEANTEAFF.

The chain joins TRBV9 to TRBJ2-7, with D perhaps TRBD1 (5 bases). The CDR3 loop spans 13 amino acids. Germline V gives CDR1 SGDLS, CDR2 YYNGEE. Trimming shortened V by 0 bases and J by 5 bases, and 9 bases separated the two germline ends. DNA for the CDR3: TGTGCCAGCAGCGTAGCAGGGTCCCACGAGCAGTACTTC. Residues: CASSVAGSHEQYF.

This clone was counted only a few times. The rearrangement joins TRBV6-5 to TRBJ2-1; D gene ambiguous. Per the germline V gene, CDR1 is MNHEY and CDR2 is SVGAGI. The CDR3 spans 13 residues. The V gene lost 6 bases and the J gene lost 6 bases, with 12 bases spanning the gap. This chain's CDR3 is CASRRGLGNEQFF. The CDR3 coding sequence is TGTGCCAGCAGGAGAGGTTTGGGCAATGAGCAGTTCTTC.

The chain is built from TRBV6-2 or TRBV6-3 and TRBJ1-4, with D possibly TRBD1 on 5 matching bases. Germline V CDR1 and CDR2: MNHEY, SVGEGT. With 5 bases removed from V and 0 bases from J, the gap between germline ends came to 13 bases. The CDR3 spans 16 residues. Here the CDR3 reads CASSTPGLTTNEKLFF. The CDR3 DNA reads TGTGCCAGCAGTACCCCGGGACTTACAACTAATGAAAAACTGTTTTTT.

This rearrangement joins TRBV5-6 to TRBJ1-1, with 11 bases lining up with TRBD1. V lost 3 bases to trimming and J lost 1 base; unmatched junction nucleotides: 11. CDR1 is SGHDT, CDR2 YYEEEE, per germline. The CDR3 runs 18 residues. The CDR3 loop reads CASSSGTGGFGRNTEAFF. CDR3 coding DNA: TGTGCCAGCAGCTCGGGGACAGGGGGGTTTGGAAGGAACACTGAAGCTTTCTTT.

The J gene is TRBJ1-2, the V gene TRBV27, with 7 positions matching TRBD1. The CDR3 is 13 residues long. The germline V gene encodes CDR1 MNHEY and CDR2 SMNVEV (reference sequence). The junction had 1 base not matched to a gene; V was cut back by 3 bases and J by 3 bases. CDR3 region: CASSFGQDYGYTF. DNA for the CDR3: TGTGCCAGCAGTTTTGGACAGGACTATGGCTACACCTTC.

The gene calls are TRBV6-5 and TRBJ2-2; the match to TRBD1 covers 7 bases. The CDR3 is made up of 14 amino acids. Germline V gives CDR1 MNHEY, CDR2 SVGAGI. Losses at the gene ends were 6 bases for V and 3 bases for J; bases not matched to a gene: 4. The CDR3 loop reads CASRRQGDTGELFF. For the CDR3, the DNA is TGTGCCAGCAGGCGGCAGGGGGACACCGGGGAGCTGTTTTTT.

This chain connects TRBV7-6 to TRBJ1-5, with no clear D. The CDR3 extends over 16 amino acids. CDR1 and CDR2 from the germline V gene are SGHVS and FNYEAQ. The V and J ends lost 2 bases and 1 base respectively, with 12 bases between them. This CDR3 reads CASSLTGTGSNQPQHF. CDR3 DNA sequence: TGTGCCAGCAGCTTAACGGGAACGGGGAGCAATCAGCCCCAGCATTTT.

This rearrangement joins TRBV29-1 to TRBJ1-4, with 8 bases that match TRBD1. J gave up 3 bases and V 8 bases, and 5 bases lay outside the gene matches. Germline CDR1 reads SQVTM; CDR2 reads ANQGSEA. This CDR3 is built from 13 residues. The chain's CDR3 is CSISGGPNEKLFF. CDR3 DNA: TGCAGCATATCAGGGGGCCCTAATGAAAAACTGTTTTTT. Using reference TRBV29-1 and TRBJ1-4 for the parts outside the CDR3, the full variable domain is SAVISQKPSRDICQRGTSLTIQCQVDSQVTMMFWYRQQPGQSLTLIATANQGSEATYESGFVIDKFPISRPNLTFSTLTVSNMSPEDSSIYLCSISGGPNEKLFFGSGTQLSVL.

The V and J genes are TRBV5-1 and TRBJ1-6; TRBD1 is a possible D gene (5 bases). The CDR3 extends over 16 amino acids. Trimming removed 0 bases from V and 1 base from J, with 8 bases in between. The germline CDR1 and CDR2 sequences are SGHRS and YFSETQ. The CDR3 sequence is CASSLGGESYNSPLHF. CDR3 nucleotide sequence: TGCGCCAGCAGCTTGGGGGGGGAGTCCTATAATTCACCCCTCCACTTT.

This clone was recorded once. The DNA for the CDR3 is TGCGCCAGCAGCTTTTCTTTTTCTGGAAACACCATATATTTT. Translation: CASSFSFSGNTIYF. The chain combines TRBV5-1 with TRBJ1-3; no definite D call. V lost 2 bases to trimming and J lost 1 base, with 7 bases between them. Germline CDR1 and CDR2: SGHRS and YFSETQ. The CDR3 runs to 14 residues.

The chain is built from TRBV6-5 and TRBJ1-2, with 12 bases aligning to TRBD1. Germline CDR1 is MNHEY and CDR2 is SVGAGI. J lost 7 bases, V lost 6 bases, and 9 bases had no gene match. This CDR3 comprises 15 residues. This chain's CDR3 is CASSYTPGQGAGYTF. CDR3 in DNA: TGTGCCAGCAGCTACACTCCGGGACAGGGGGCTGGCTACACCTTC.